This is a list of T cell receptor beta chains from one sample in a study of early T cells in non-severe SARS-CoV-2 infection. MiXCR, applied by TCRdb to the 5' RACE reads, yields one record per CDR3 protein. This sample yields 63,000 or so distinct CDR3 sequences, of which roughly 10% are seen a single time; roughly 6% belongs to the top ten. Source material: whole blood. These TCRs come from an adult who was a healthcare worker with PCR-confirmed SARS-CoV-2 infection or an uninfected control (not recorded which). The conserved cysteine and the conserved F or W are not part of the CDR3 here. Fields, in order: J gene, clone size, V gene, CDR3 protein. Clone size is not always given. Where it is, it says once, few, many or a class for expanded clones.

>TRBJ1-1|-|TRBV27
ASSPQGEVPEAF
>TRBJ2-5|-|TRBV7-2
ASSLSLASETQY
>TRBJ2-3|medium-sized|TRBV13
ASSSLDASTDTQY
>TRBJ2-2|many|TRBV10-1
ASSVQITGELF
>TRBJ2-1|few|TRBV12-3/TRBV12-4
ASSLRGPGGYNEQF
>TRBJ2-5|-|TRBV19
ASRPTGSGRKETQY
>TRBJ1-4|-|TRBV2
AGRPGTNEKLF
>TRBJ2-3|few|TRBV5-1
ASSLWGASTDTQY
>TRBJ2-5|many|TRBV14
ASSQVAWTSGVSYQETQY
>TRBJ2-5|many|TRBV29-1
SVITRDNQETQY
>TRBJ2-7|many|TRBV6-5
ASSPDRGRAYEQY
>TRBJ2-6|-|TRBV7-9
ASSPRFSGANVLT
>TRBJ2-6|many|TRBV9
ASSPQGLAGDLSGANVLT
>TRBJ2-3|many|TRBV19
ASSRTPSTDTQY
>TRBJ1-2|medium-sized|TRBV7-2
ASSEGAGVYGYT
>TRBJ2-2|-|TRBV4-3
ASSQDPHWREGTGELF
>TRBJ1-2|-|TRBV20-1
SARDFRQPGDYGYT
>TRBJ2-7|-|TRBV2
ASTGGGEQY
>TRBJ2-3|-|TRBV2
ASTLQQVTDTQY
>TRBJ1-2|many|TRBV6-4
ASSPGTGSYGYT
>TRBJ1-5|many|TRBV18
ASSPPGGNQPQH
>TRBJ1-2|few|TRBV5-1
ASSQDEFGYT
>TRBJ1-4|-|TRBV19
ASSIGGGAQKLF
>TRBJ2-2|-|TRBV19
ASSIYTGELF
>TRBJ2-3|few|TRBV29-1
SVAAGRGRIDTQY
>TRBJ2-5|-|TRBV2
ASGRDRAETQY
>TRBJ2-2|few|TRBV11-2
ASSFLAGASNTGELF
>TRBJ1-6|many|TRBV20-1
SAATGLGRDSPLH
>TRBJ2-2|-|TRBV18
ASSPQGHLNTGELF
>TRBJ2-3|few|TRBV6-2/TRBV6-3
ASSRRTEWDTQY
>TRBJ1-1|-|TRBV7-9
ASSLDRATPEAF
>TRBJ1-3|-|TRBV5-1
ASSLGPGNTIY
>TRBJ2-2|-|TRBV5-1
ASRDPGLAGTGELF
>TRBJ2-6|-|TRBV3-1
ASNHLAGGISGANVLT
>TRBJ2-3|-|TRBV7-9
ASSLGLEASTDTQY
>TRBJ2-7|many|TRBV20-1
SARDVRSITWEQY
>TRBJ1-3|few|TRBV11-1
ASSRRGPGNTIY